The clone carrying this T cell receptor beta chain came up a few times. Time point of the sample: longitudinal time-point 3. From 2 million PBMCs stored at -80 C, the unsorted libraries were generated. TCRdb independently ran MiXCR on the 5' RACE reads; one entry per CDR3 protein. The sample has roughly 45,000 distinct CDR3 sequences, approximately 12% seen once. CDR3 length equals 16 residues. J gave up 1 base and V 4 bases, and 6 bases lay outside the gene matches. The germline V gene encodes CDR1 SGHDT and CDR2 YYEEEE. The data originate from a study of neurological immune-mediated disorders. The sequenced sample consisted of PBMCs. The TCR sequence derives from a man aged 30 to 45 in good health. The V and J genes are TRBV5-6 and TRBJ2-1; 9 nucleotides align to TRBD1. CDR3 DNA sequence: TGTGCCAGCAGCATACAGGGGGCAGAGTCCTACAATGAGCAGTTCTTC. The encoded protein is CASSIQGAESYNEQFF.